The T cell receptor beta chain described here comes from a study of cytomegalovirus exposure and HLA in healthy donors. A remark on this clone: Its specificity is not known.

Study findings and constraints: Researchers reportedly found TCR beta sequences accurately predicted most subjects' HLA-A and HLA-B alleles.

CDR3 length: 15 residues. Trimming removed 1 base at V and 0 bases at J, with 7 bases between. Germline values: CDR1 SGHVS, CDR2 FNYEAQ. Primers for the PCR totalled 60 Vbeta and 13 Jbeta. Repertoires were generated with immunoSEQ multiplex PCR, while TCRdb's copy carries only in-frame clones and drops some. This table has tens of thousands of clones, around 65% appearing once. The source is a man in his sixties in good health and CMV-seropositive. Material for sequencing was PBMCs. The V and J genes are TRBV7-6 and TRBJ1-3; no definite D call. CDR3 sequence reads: CASSLEAGSGNTIYF. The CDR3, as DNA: TGTGCCAGCAGCTTAGAGGCAGGCTCTGGAAACACCATATATTTT. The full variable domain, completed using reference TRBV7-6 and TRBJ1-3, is GAGVSQSPRYKVTKRGQDVALRCDPISGHVSLYWYRQALGQGPEFLTYFNYEAQQDKSGLPNDRFSAERPEGSISTLTIQRTEQRDSAMYRCASSLEAGSGNTIYFGEGSWLTVV.